These 15 T cell receptor beta chains share one sample of origin, sequenced in a study of Ad26.COV2.S vaccination and SARS-CoV-2 variants. Treatment noted: about 20 received Ad26.COV2.S at low or high dose, single or two shots; about 5 received placebo; per-sample allocation not given. At day 63 after the first vaccine or placebo injection, samples were drawn. TCRdb's copy holds only in-frame clones and misses some; the assay was immunoSEQ multiplex PCR. The table shows around 400,000 clones, with 75% to 95% occurring only once. This specimen was peripheral blood, taken in a trial of Ad26.COV2.S vaccine versus placebo. These receptors were collected from a person between 18 and 59 years old who received the Ad26.COV2.S COVID-19 vaccine or a placebo.

CDR3: CASSSRQGRPYEQYF. The CDR3, as DNA: TGCGCCAGCAGCTCAAGACAGGGGCGCCCCTACGAGCAGTACTTC. The V gene is TRBV5-1, the J gene TRBJ2-7, with 8 bases fitting TRBD1. This CDR3 is built from 15 residues. CDR1 SGHRS and CDR2 YFSETQ come from the germline V gene. J was trimmed by 2 bases and V by 3 bases; bases with no gene match: 7.

J is TRBJ2-7 and V is TRBV7-9, with D possibly TRBD2 on 5 matching bases. CDR1 is SEHNR and CDR2 is FQNEAQ in the germline V gene (reference sequence). The CDR3 covers 14 residues. V shed 5 bases and J shed 5 bases, with 16 bases lying between them. This CDR3 reads CASSPPGERHEQYF. Here the CDR3 DNA reads TGTGCCAGCAGCCCCCCCGGGGAAAGGCACGAGCAGTACTTC.

The V gene is TRBV12-3 or TRBV12-4, the J gene TRBJ2-1, with D perhaps matching TRBD1 (6 bases). The ends were cut back, 6 bases at V and 6 bases at J, with 12 bases in the middle. The CDR3 is 13 residues long. In nucleotides, the CDR3 is TGTGCCAGCAGGACTGAAGGGGGCAATGAGCAGTTCTTC. Translation: CASRTEGGNEQFF.

This clone was counted a few times. The chain recombines TRBV6-5 with TRBJ1-5; TRBD1 matches at 9 bases. Germline V gene lookup returns CDR1 MNHEY and CDR2 SVGAGI. The CDR3 spans 14 residues. V lost 0 bases to trimming and J lost 7 bases; unmatched junction nucleotides: 1. DNA of the CDR3: TGTGCCAGCAGTTACTCGACAGGGGGGCAGCCCCAGCATTTT. It is translated as CASSYSTGGQPQHF.

This chain uses TRBV4-1 with TRBJ2-1, with D uncertain. Germline assignment: CDR1 MGHRA and CDR2 YSYEKL. V was shortened by 2 bases and J by 3 bases, with 11 bases between the two germline ends. This CDR3 region has 15 residues. In nucleotides, the CDR3 is TGCGCCAGCAGCCAAAGGCACAATAGCTACAATGAGCAGTTCTTC. Translation gives CASSQRHNSYNEQFF.

The V call is TRBV19, the J call TRBJ1-5; possible D gene TRBD1, 5 bases. CDR1 LNHDA and CDR2 SQIVND come from the germline V gene (reference sequence). The length of the CDR3 is 14 residues. V was shortened by 3 bases and J by 5 bases, with 11 bases between the two germline ends. DNA for the CDR3: TGTGCCAGTAGTATTGGGGACGGATATCAGCCCCAGCATTTT. Residues: CASSIGDGYQPQHF. The full variable domain, rest sourced from reference TRBV19 and TRBJ1-5, is DGGITQSPKYLFRKEGQNVTLSCEQNLNHDAMYWYRQDPGQGLRLIYYSQIVNDFQKGDIAEGYSVSREKKESFPLTVTSAQKNPTAFYLCASSIGDGYQPQHFGDGTRLSIL.

V and J are TRBV4-3 and TRBJ2-3; maybe TRBD2 (5 bases). The V gene's germline CDR1 is LGHNA and CDR2 YSLEER. Trimming shortened V by 0 bases and J by 4 bases, and 17 bases separated the two germline ends. This CDR3 comprises 17 residues. The CDR3 sequence: CASSQESQAAISDTQYF. CDR3 nucleotides: TGCGCCAGCAGCCAAGAAAGCCAAGCGGCAATCTCAGATACGCAGTATTTT.

The rearrangement uses TRBV12-3 or TRBV12-4 and TRBJ2-3, with D perhaps TRBD1 or TRBD2 (5 bases each). The CDR3 contains 13 residues. Trimming took off 5 bases at V and 6 bases at J, with 12 bases between the two ends. The CDR3 loop reads CASSRGARDTQYF. The CDR3 DNA is TGTGCCAGCAGTCGGGGCGCAAGGGATACGCAGTATTTT.

A note on this clone: In the same sample, other DNA sequences code for this CDR3. This chain uses TRBV14 with TRBJ2-1; D gene ambiguous. Germline CDR1 reads SGHDN; CDR2 reads FVKESK. Deletions cut 1 base from V and 4 bases from J, with 11 bases between. CDR3 length: 15 residues. The CDR3 loop reads CASSQGLAGYNEQFF. DNA for the CDR3: TGTGCCAGCAGCCAAGGGTTAGCCGGGTACAATGAGCAGTTCTTC.

This chain links TRBV3-1 (or the pseudogene TRBV3-2) with TRBJ1-3, with 7 bases fitting TRBD1. Looked up from germline, CDR1 is LGHDT and CDR2 is YNNKEL (reference sequence). CDR3 length: 14 residues. The trim removed 4 bases at V and 2 bases at J, leaving 2 bases unmatched. CDR3 coding DNA: TGTGCCAGCAGCCCTACAGGGGCTGGAAACACCATATATTTT. The encoded protein is CASSPTGAGNTIYF.

This clone has more than one count but fewer than ten. The gene calls are TRBV9 and TRBJ1-5; 7 nucleotides agree with TRBD1. The ends lost 0 bases at V and 6 bases at J; junction bases unmatched: 6. The CDR3 loop spans 15 amino acids. The V gene's germline CDR1 is SGDLS and CDR2 YYNGEE. CDR3 nucleotides: TGTGCCAGCAGCGTAGGACAGGGAACCGGTCAGCCCCAGCATTTT. Translated, it gives CASSVGQGTGQPQHF. Looking up the rest from reference TRBV9 and TRBJ1-5 gives the full variable domain: DSGVTQTPKHLITATGQRVTLRCSPRSGDLSVYWYQQSLDQGLQFLIQYYNGEERAKGNILERFSAQQFPDLHSELNLSSLELGDSALYFCASSVGQGTGQPQHFGDGTRLSIL.

The rearrangement links TRBV10-3 to TRBJ2-7; D is possibly TRBD1 (8 bases). Trimming shortened V by 2 bases and J by 5 bases, and 13 bases separated the two germline ends. Germline lookup yields CDR1 ENHRY and CDR2 SYGVKD. CDR3 length equals 14 residues. The CDR3 reads CAISEDRGGNEQYF. The DNA of the CDR3 is TGTGCCATCAGTGAGGACAGGGGAGGGAACGAGCAGTACTTC.

This clone has just one count. This rearrangement joins TRBV6-2 or TRBV6-3 to TRBJ2-7; D is uncertain. Germline lookup yields CDR1 MNHEY and CDR2 SVGEGT. The CDR3 contains 15 residues. Trimming stripped 2 bases from V and 7 bases from J, with 18 bases between. The CDR3 nucleotides read TGTGCCAGCAGTTACCTCAGGACGGCGGTTAGGGAGCAGTACTTC. Protein product: CASSYLRTAVREQYF.

This clone was found once. V is TRBV2 and J is TRBJ1-2, with D perhaps TRBD1 (5 bases). From germline, CDR1 is SNHLY and CDR2 FYNNEI. This CDR3 has 16 amino acids. V was cut by 2 bases and J by 0 bases, with 13 bases left in between. CDR3 sequence: CASSENTWDSNYGYTF. The CDR3 region has the DNA TGTGCCAGCAGTGAAAACACCTGGGACTCTAACTATGGCTACACCTTC.

With regard to this clone: Other DNA sequences in the sample encode the same CDR3. The J gene is TRBJ1-5, the V gene TRBV7-2; unclear D gene. The CDR3 is made up of 13 amino acids. Looked up from germline, CDR1 is SGHTA and CDR2 is FQGNSA. V gave up 1 base and J gave up 4 bases, with 5 bases separating them. The CDR3 reads CASSLEQNQPQHF. The CDR3 DNA sequence: TGTGCCAGCAGCTTAGAACAGAATCAGCCCCAGCATTTT.